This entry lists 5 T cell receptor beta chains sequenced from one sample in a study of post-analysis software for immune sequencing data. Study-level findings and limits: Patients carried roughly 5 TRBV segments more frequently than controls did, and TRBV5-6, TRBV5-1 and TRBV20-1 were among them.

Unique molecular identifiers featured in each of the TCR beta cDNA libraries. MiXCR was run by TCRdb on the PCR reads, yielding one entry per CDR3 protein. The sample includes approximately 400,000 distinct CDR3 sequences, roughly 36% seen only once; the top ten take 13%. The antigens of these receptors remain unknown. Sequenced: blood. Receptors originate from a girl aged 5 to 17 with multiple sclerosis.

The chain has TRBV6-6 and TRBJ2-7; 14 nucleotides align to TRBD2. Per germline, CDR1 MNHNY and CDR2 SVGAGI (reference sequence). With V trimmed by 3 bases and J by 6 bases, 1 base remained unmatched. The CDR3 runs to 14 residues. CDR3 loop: CASSYGTSGGEQYF. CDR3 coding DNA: TGTGCCAGCAGTTATGGGACTAGCGGGGGCGAGCAGTACTTC.

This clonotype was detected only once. The CDR3 sequence: CASSQDINSQYTDTQYF. The CDR3 bases are TGCGCCAGCAGCCAAGATATCAACAGTCAGTACACAGATACGCAGTATTTT. V usage is TRBV4-3 and J usage is TRBJ2-3; D call uncertain. Germline lookup yields CDR1 LGHNA and CDR2 YSLEER. The CDR3 runs to 17 residues. The V gene lost 0 bases and the J gene lost 2 bases, with 15 bases spanning the gap.

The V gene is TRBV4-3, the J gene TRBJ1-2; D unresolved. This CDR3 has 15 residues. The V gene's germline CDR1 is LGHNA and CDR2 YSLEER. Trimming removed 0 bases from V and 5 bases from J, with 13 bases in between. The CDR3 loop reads CASSQDPGVRYGYTF. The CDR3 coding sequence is TGCGCCAGCAGCCAAGATCCCGGGGTCCGATATGGCTACACCTTC.

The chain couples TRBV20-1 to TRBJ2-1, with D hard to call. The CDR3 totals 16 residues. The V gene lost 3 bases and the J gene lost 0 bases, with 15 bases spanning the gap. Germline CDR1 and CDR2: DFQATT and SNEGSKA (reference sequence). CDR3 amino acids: CSASASPMSSYNEQFF. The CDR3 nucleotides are TGCAGTGCTAGTGCCAGCCCGATGAGCTCCTACAATGAGCAGTTCTTC.

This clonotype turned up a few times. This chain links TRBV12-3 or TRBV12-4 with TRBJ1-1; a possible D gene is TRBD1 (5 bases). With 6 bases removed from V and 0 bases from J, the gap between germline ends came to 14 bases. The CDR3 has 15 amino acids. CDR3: CASSPRTDMNTEAFF. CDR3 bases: TGTGCCAGCAGCCCTCGGACGGACATGAACACTGAAGCTTTCTTT.